Listed below are T cell receptor beta chains from one sample, sequenced in a study of T cell responses to AZD1222 COVID-19 vaccine. Sequencing was performed with immunoSEQ multiplex PCR; in TCRdb, only in-frame clones are kept and a portion is missing. The table has around 140,000 clones, approximately 90% seen once; the top ten hold about 3.8%. The sample consisted of peripheral blood, taken on day 0 of AZD1222 vaccination. These receptors came from an adult in good health. The CDR3 runs from the conserved cysteine through the conserved F or W. A D gene is named only where the DNA matches it firmly. Not every row has a clone size; where given, it reads once, few, many or a size class.

j_call | d_call | v_call | clone_size | cdr3_length | cdr3_aa | cdr3_nt
TRBJ2-7 | TRBD1 | TRBV28 | - | 13 | CASSSRGTYEQYF | TGTGCCAGCAGTTCCAGGGGGACCTACGAGCAGTACTTC
TRBJ2-3 | TRBD2 | TRBV7-3 | - | 17 | CASSTSGRGLAGDTQYF | TGTGCCAGCAGCACATCCGGCCGAGGACTAGCGGGAGATACGCAGTATTTT
TRBJ1-6 | - | TRBV3-1/TRBV3-2 | once | 15 | CASSQNFGDNSPLHF | TGTGCCAGCAGCCAGAATTTCGGGGATAATTCACCCCTCCACTTT
TRBJ2-2 | TRBD1 | TRBV18 | - | 15 | CASSPDRVMAGELFF | TGTGCCAGCTCGCCGGACAGGGTGATGGCCGGGGAGCTGTTTTTT
TRBJ1-5 | - | TRBV6-1 | - | 16 | CASSEGRTVSNQPQHF | TGTGCCAGCAGTGAAGGTAGGACTGTTAGCAATCAGCCCCAGCATTTT
TRBJ2-1 | TRBD2 | TRBV9 | - | 16 | CASSVGGTRLFHEQFF | TGTGCCAGCAGCGTAGGTGGGACTAGACTATTCCATGAGCAGTTCTTC
TRBJ2-5 | - | TRBV5-6 | - | 14 | CASSLVGVPVAQYF | TGTGCCAGCAGCTTGGTAGGGGTCCCGGTGGCCCAGTACTTC
TRBJ2-7 | - | TRBV19 | - | 15 | CASTMVGGTFYEQYF | TGTGCCAGTACAATGGTGGGCGGGACATTCTACGAGCAGTACTTC
TRBJ2-1 | TRBD2 | TRBV27 | - | 16 | CASSHKRGLAPNEQFF | TGTGCCAGCAGTCACAAGAGGGGACTAGCCCCCAATGAGCAGTTCTTC
TRBJ1-5 | - | TRBV3-1/TRBV3-2 | - | 14 | CASSRQGSNQPQHF | TGTGCCAGCAGCCGTCAGGGTTCCAATCAGCCCCAGCATTTT
TRBJ2-7 | TRBD2 | TRBV6-1 | - | 14 | CASSERLAGDEQYF | TGTGCCAGCAGTGAAAGACTAGCGGGGGACGAGCAGTACTTC
TRBJ1-1 | - | TRBV5-1 | - | 13 | CASSLSSYTEAFF | TGCGCCAGCAGCTTAAGCAGCTACACTGAAGCTTTCTTT
TRBJ2-7 | - | TRBV7-6 | few | 15 | CASSFGTQQGHEQYF | TGTGCCAGCAGCTTTGGGACTCAGCAGGGCCACGAGCAGTACTTC
TRBJ1-3 | TRBD1 | TRBV29-1 | - | 15 | CSVARDRLNGNTIYF | TGCAGCGTTGCCCGGGACAGGCTAAATGGAAACACCATATATTTT
TRBJ1-1 | - | TRBV7-9 | - | 14 | CASRLAPGGTEAFF | TGTGCCAGCAGATTAGCCCCGGGGGGCACTGAAGCTTTCTTT
TRBJ2-1 | - | TRBV29-1 | - | 10 | CSVGYNEQFF | TGCAGCGTTGGCTACAATGAGCAGTTCTTC
TRBJ1-2 | - | TRBV28 | - | 12 | CASSFRHYGYTF | TGTGCCAGCAGTTTTCGACATTATGGCTACACCTTC
TRBJ2-7 | - | TRBV28 | - | 14 | CASSLSPGGYEQYF | TGTGCCAGCAGTTTATCCCCAGGTGGGTACGAGCAGTACTTC
TRBJ1-1 | - | TRBV30 | - | 13 | CAWVNWGGTEAFF | TGTGCCTGGGTCAACTGGGGAGGCACTGAAGCTTTCTTT
TRBJ2-7 | TRBD2 | TRBV7-6 | - | 14 | CASGGAGEGLEQYF | TGTGCCAGCGGGGGTGCGGGAGAGGGTTTGGAGCAGTACTTC
TRBJ2-1 | TRBD2 | TRBV29-1 | - | 13 | CSVEGGPVGEQFF | TGCAGCGTTGAGGGAGGGCCGGTAGGTGAGCAGTTCTTC
TRBJ1-1 | TRBD1 | TRBV19 | - | 15 | CASRGDRIMNTEAFF | TGTGCCAGTAGGGGGGACAGAATTATGAACACTGAAGCTTTCTTT
TRBJ2-1 | TRBD2 | TRBV6-5 | once | 14 | CASSRTSGDNEQFF | TGTGCCAGCAGCCGGACTAGCGGGGACAATGAGCAGTTCTTC
TRBJ1-6 | - | TRBV28 | - | 14 | CASTSRANNSPLHF | TGTGCCAGCACCTCTAGGGCCAATAATTCACCCCTCCACTTT